The rows below give T cell receptor beta chains drawn from one sample of a study of response to subunit inactivated influenza vaccine. TCRdb redid the calling of the RT-PCR reads with MiXCR, one entry per CDR3 protein. Counted here are about 160,000 distinct CDR3 sequences, around 9.9% occurring once; the ten biggest clones make up around 12%. The sample here was non-naive T cells sorted from PBMCs, taken around seven weeks after vaccination. These receptors all stem from a man aged 50 to 59 who received an inactivated influenza vaccine. Each CDR3 is given with its conserved first and last residue.

>TRBV28|14|TRBJ1-4
CASATGVIGEKLFF
>TRBV5-6|14|TRBJ2-5
CASSSLTGDKTQYF
>TRBV7-2|15|TRBJ2-3
CASSLGGWGTDTQYF
>TRBV4-2|15|TRBJ2-3
CASSQGGRGIDTQYF
>TRBV9|16|TRBJ2-1
CASSVGTGGSYNEQFF
>TRBV6-5|15|TRBJ2-6
CASSYEHAGANVLTF
>TRBV6-5|17|TRBJ2-2
CASSYTPMGGNTGELFF
>TRBV20-1|11|TRBJ2-1
CSAQKGGKQFF
>TRBV6-5|15|TRBJ1-5
CASSYERNSNQPQHF
>TRBV4-3|15|TRBJ2-6
CASSQEGGGANVLTF
>TRBV27|12|TRBJ2-7
CASRPSGGGIYF
>TRBV12-3/TRBV12-4|15|TRBJ2-1
CASRLLAGVSNEQFF
>TRBV11-1|15|TRBJ2-7
CASSLYDSGGTGQYF
>TRBV20-1|13|TRBJ2-5
CSATGTPQETQYF
>TRBV12-3/TRBV12-4|15|TRBJ1-5
CASSLGQGANQPQHF
>TRBV6-5|15|TRBJ2-5
CASSYSSYGAETQYF
>TRBV7-8|13|TRBJ2-7
CASSLQRGGEQYF
>TRBV28|16|TRBJ1-5
CASSFQELFSNQPQHF
>TRBV4-2|15|TRBJ1-2
CASSQEGQGDYGYTF
>TRBV28|15|TRBJ1-3
CASSLSGGSGNTIYF
>TRBV10-2|15|TRBJ1-4
CASSEIGGSDEKLFF
>TRBV4-3|17|TRBJ2-3
CASSQDPLAGQTDTQYF
>TRBV7-9|13|TRBJ2-7
CASSLVGASEQYF
>TRBV4-3|16|TRBJ2-3
CASSPTGASTPYTQYF
>TRBV3-1|14|TRBJ2-5
CASSQELGTETQYF
>TRBV20-1|15|TRBJ2-5
CSAAGLAGGGETQYF
>TRBV12-3/TRBV12-4|14|TRBJ2-1
CASSRTGTSDEQFF
>TRBV2|15|TRBJ2-7
CASSEGLAGTYEQYF
>TRBV12-3/TRBV12-4|13|TRBJ1-1
CASSEQGRSEAFF
>TRBV15|15|TRBJ1-5
CATSEGRRAGQPQHF
>TRBV7-8|14|TRBJ1-4
CASSPRGANEKLFF
>TRBV19|15|TRBJ2-7
CASSIVLAGTYEQYF
>TRBV7-8|14|TRBJ1-2
CASSSPGQIYGYTF